Below, 20 T cell receptor beta chains from the same sample are listed, as sequenced in a study of shared clonotypes between healthy human individuals (dated by TCRdb to the early 2020s). Libraries were made using the immunoSEQ multiplex PCR assay. In TCRdb, the immuneACCESS table is reduced to in-frame sequences with V and J assigned. These tables do not hold every clone; where another copy was compared, an unresolved V gene accounts for under half, and the others remain unexplained. This sample comprises approximately 1.4 million clones, around 98% of them detected only once. The ten top clones hold about 0.42% of the sample. The sequencing input was naive CD4+ T cells sorted from blood. The cell subset or site label corresponds to: CD45RA+ positively selected. These receptor sequences come from a man aged 25-40 years in good health.

This rearrangement joins TRBV2 to TRBJ2-3; either TRBD1 or TRBD2 may fit D (5 bases each). Trimming stripped 3 bases from V and 1 base from J, with 11 bases between. Per the germline V gene, CDR1 is SNHLY and CDR2 is FYNNEI. The CDR3 spans 15 residues. CDR3 region: CASSDRGPGTDTQYF. DNA of the CDR3: TGTGCCAGCAGTGACCGGGGCCCCGGCACAGATACGCAGTATTTT.

On this clone itself: This specimen includes other DNA sequences encoding the same CDR3. The rearrangement uses TRBV5-1 and TRBJ2-5; D unclear. CDR1 is SGHRS and CDR2 is YFSETQ in the germline V gene. The CDR3 consists of 14 residues. Trimming cost V 0 bases and J 2 bases, with 8 bases left between them. CDR3 in DNA: TGCGCCAGCAGCTTGGGGGCCGGGCAAGAGACCCAGTACTTC. This gives the protein CASSLGAGQETQYF.

Here the CDR3 reads CAISEREHQPQHF. DNA for the CDR3: TGTGCCATCAGTGAGAGGGAACATCAGCCCCAGCATTTT. V and J are TRBV10-3 and TRBJ1-5; D unclear. Germline assignment: CDR1 ENHRY and CDR2 SYGVKD. This CDR3 is 13 amino acids long. The V and J ends lost 2 bases and 5 bases respectively, with 7 bases between them.

The chain uses TRBV5-1 and TRBJ2-5; 8 positions agree with TRBD2. V gave up 1 base and J gave up 2 bases; unmatched junction bases: 7. Germline V gene data show CDR1 as SGHRS and CDR2 as YFSETQ. The CDR3 is made up of 16 amino acids. The CDR3 sequence: CASSLFPGRVQETQYF. The CDR3 coding sequence is TGCGCCAGCAGCTTGTTCCCCGGGAGGGTTCAAGAGACCCAGTACTTC.

In regard to this clone: This same CDR3 is encoded by further DNA sequences in the sample. The DNA of the CDR3 is TGTGCCAGCTCACCGTCACTAGCGGGAGAGACCCAGTACTTC. This codes for CASSPSLAGETQYF. This chain joins TRBV18 and TRBJ2-5, with 9 positions matching TRBD2. Germline values: CDR1 KGHSH, CDR2 LQKENI. This CDR3 is 14 amino acids long. Trimming took 3 bases from V and 4 from J; bases not matched to a gene: 3.

With respect to this clone: Other DNA sequences from this sample encode an identical CDR3 as well. This CDR3 is CSVAGQYQETQYF. CDR3 nucleotide sequence: TGCAGCGTTGCGGGACAGTACCAAGAGACCCAGTACTTC. The chain couples TRBV29-1 to TRBJ2-5; 7 bases align to TRBD1. The CDR3 is 13 residues long. After removal of 4 bases from V and 0 bases from J, the junction contained 2 bases not matched to a gene. Germline lookup yields CDR1 SQVTM and CDR2 ANQGSEA. The full variable domain, its missing parts supplied by reference TRBV29-1 and TRBJ2-5, is SAVISQKPSRDICQRGTSLTIQCQVDSQVTMMFWYRQQPGQSLTLIATANQGSEATYESGFVIDKFPISRPNLTFSTLTVSNMSPEDSSIYLCSVAGQYQETQYFGPGTRLLVL.

This chain uses TRBV7-9 with TRBJ1-5; a weak D match, TRBD1 (5 bases). V lost 1 base, J lost 11 bases, and 15 bases lay in between. CDR1 and CDR2 (germline): SEHNR, FQNEAQ (reference sequence). The CDR3 consists of 14 residues. The DNA of the CDR3 is TGTGCCAGCAGCTTAGTAGCAGGGAGTTTGTCCCAGCATTTT. Translating it yields CASSLVAGSLSQHF.

The chain recombines TRBV10-3 with TRBJ2-7, with D perhaps being TRBD1 or TRBD2 (6 bases each). V lost 3 bases to trimming and J lost 4 bases, with 10 bases between them. CDR1 ENHRY and CDR2 SYGVKD come from the germline V gene. This CDR3 has 13 residues. CDR3 nucleotides: TGTGCCATCAGTGATGGGGGGCGTTACGAGCAGTACTTC. Translating gives CAISDGGRYEQYF.

The chain joins TRBV11-1 to TRBJ2-7; 8 bases align to TRBD2. The germline V gene has CDR1 SGHAT and CDR2 FQDESV (reference sequence). With 5 bases clipped from V and 2 bases from J, the junction kept 2 bases outside the gene matches. This CDR3 region has 13 residues. CDR3 loop: CASSAGLAYEQYF. CDR3 sequence (DNA): TGTGCCAGCAGCGCGGGACTAGCCTACGAGCAGTACTTC. Complete variable domain (other parts from reference TRBV11-1 and TRBJ2-7): EAEVAQSPRYKITEKSQAVAFWCDPISGHATLYWYRQILGQGPELLVQFQDESVVDDSQLPKDRFSAERLKGVDSTLKIQPAELGDSAMYLCASSAGLAYEQYFGPGTRLTVT.

Only one count was recorded for this clone. Its ends do not fully match the called genes, so a read error is possible. The chain joins TRBV9 to TRBJ2-1; no definite D call. CDR1 SGDLS and CDR2 YYNGEE come from the germline V gene. CDR3 length: 13 amino acids. CDR3 bases: TGTGCCAGCAGCGTTAGCTCCCACAATGAGCAGTTCTTC. This translates into CASSVSSHNEQFF.

The chain recombines TRBV9 with TRBJ2-3, with 9 nucleotides matching TRBD2. The CDR3 is made up of 16 amino acids. The ends lost 0 bases at V and 6 bases at J; junction bases unmatched: 8. Germline lookup yields CDR1 SGDLS and CDR2 YYNGEE. In DNA form, the CDR3 reads TGTGCCAGCAGCGTAGACGCGGGAGGGCCAAAGGATACGCAGTATTTT. Translated, it gives CASSVDAGGPKDTQYF. The full variable domain, with the rest looked up from reference TRBV9 and TRBJ2-3, is DSGVTQTPKHLITATGQRVTLRCSPRSGDLSVYWYQQSLDQGLQFLIQYYNGEERAKGNILERFSAQQFPDLHSELNLSSLELGDSALYFCASSVDAGGPKDTQYFGPGTRLTVL.

The rearrangement joins TRBV6-1 to TRBJ1-1; no clear D gene. V lost 0 bases and J 7 bases, leaving 15 bases between the germline ends. CDR3 length: 15 amino acids. Germline-derived CDR1 and CDR2 are MNHNS and SASEGT. CDR3 protein: CASSEALLGRVEAFF. The CDR3 DNA reads TGTGCCAGCAGTGAAGCGCTTCTGGGTAGGGTTGAAGCTTTCTTT.

The V call is TRBV19, the J call TRBJ2-7, with D possibly TRBD2 on 5 matching bases. Trimming removed 3 bases from V and 2 bases from J, with 11 bases in between. This CDR3 has 14 amino acids. The germline CDR1 and CDR2 sequences are LNHDA and SQIVND (reference sequence). CDR3 sequence reads: CASSIHGITYEQYF. As DNA, the CDR3 is TGTGCCAGTAGTATTCACGGGATCACCTACGAGCAGTACTTC.

This chain uses TRBV2 with TRBJ2-2, with D perhaps matching TRBD2 (5 bases). The CDR3 totals 15 residues. Per the germline V gene, CDR1 is SNHLY and CDR2 is FYNNEI. Trimming left V 0 bases short and J 4 bases short, with 9 bases between. CDR3 amino acids: CASSEAREGTGELFF. In DNA form, the CDR3 reads TGTGCCAGCAGTGAAGCGCGAGAGGGCACCGGGGAGCTGTTTTTT.

This clone showed up just once. The rearrangement joins TRBV19 to TRBJ2-1; no reliable D call. Trimming took 8 bases from V and 3 from J, leaving 11 bases between them. Germline V lookup: CDR1 LNHDA, CDR2 SQIVND (reference sequence). This CDR3 is built from 13 residues. CDR3 loop: CASGVNHYNEQFF. The CDR3 DNA follows: TGTGCCAGTGGGGTTAACCACTACAATGAGCAGTTCTTC.

The chain uses TRBV28 and TRBJ2-1; D ambiguous. This CDR3 is 13 amino acids long. The V and J ends lost 4 bases and 12 bases respectively, with 16 bases between them. Germline V gene data show CDR1 as MDHEN and CDR2 as SYDVKM. The CDR3 DNA follows: TGTGCCAGCAGTTCGTACTCGATACTGGGGCAGTTCTTC. As protein: CASSSYSILGQFF.

The chain carries TRBV5-1 and TRBJ2-2, with TRBD2 matching 9 bases. The V gene's germline CDR1 is SGHRS and CDR2 YFSETQ. The V gene end was trimmed by 0 bases and the J gene end by 3 bases; junction bases not matched to a gene: 9. The CDR3 covers 18 residues. This CDR3 is CASSLAPGLARYTGELFF. DNA for the CDR3: TGCGCCAGCAGCTTGGCCCCAGGACTAGCGAGATACACCGGGGAGCTGTTTTTT.

This sequence joins TRBV5-1 and TRBJ2-5; 8 bases are shared with TRBD1. Germline V gives CDR1 SGHRS, CDR2 YFSETQ. After removal of 4 bases from V and 4 bases from J, the junction contained 6 bases not matched to a gene. The CDR3 has 14 amino acids. This CDR3 reads CASSPGGAGETQYF. The DNA for the CDR3 is TGCGCCAGCAGCCCAGGGGGCGCGGGAGAGACCCAGTACTTC.

This clone was seen only once. The chain links TRBV7-2 to TRBJ2-7; 8 nucleotides agree with TRBD1. Trimming took 5 bases from V and 1 from J; bases not matched to a gene: 7. The germline V gene encodes CDR1 SGHTA and CDR2 FQGNSA. CDR3 length: 15 residues. CDR3 region: CASSLWGQESYEQYF. In DNA form, the CDR3 reads TGTGCCAGCAGCCTGTGGGGACAGGAGTCCTACGAGCAGTACTTC. Combining the CDR3 with reference TRBV7-2 and TRBJ2-7 gives the whole variable domain GAGVSQSPSNKVTEKGKDVELRCDPISGHTALYWYRQSLGQGLEFLIYFQGNSAPDKSGLPSDRFSAERTGGSVSTLTIQRTQQEDSAVYLCASSLWGQESYEQYFGPGTRLTVT.

V usage is TRBV18 and J usage is TRBJ2-7; tentatively, D is TRBD2 (6 bases). Trimming left V 0 bases short and J 3 bases short, with 15 bases between. CDR1 and CDR2 from the germline V gene are KGHSH and LQKENI. The CDR3 consists of 16 residues. The CDR3 sequence: CASSPPLGTGLYEQYF. CDR3 sequence (DNA): TGTGCCAGCTCACCACCGTTAGGGACTGGGCTCTACGAGCAGTACTTC.